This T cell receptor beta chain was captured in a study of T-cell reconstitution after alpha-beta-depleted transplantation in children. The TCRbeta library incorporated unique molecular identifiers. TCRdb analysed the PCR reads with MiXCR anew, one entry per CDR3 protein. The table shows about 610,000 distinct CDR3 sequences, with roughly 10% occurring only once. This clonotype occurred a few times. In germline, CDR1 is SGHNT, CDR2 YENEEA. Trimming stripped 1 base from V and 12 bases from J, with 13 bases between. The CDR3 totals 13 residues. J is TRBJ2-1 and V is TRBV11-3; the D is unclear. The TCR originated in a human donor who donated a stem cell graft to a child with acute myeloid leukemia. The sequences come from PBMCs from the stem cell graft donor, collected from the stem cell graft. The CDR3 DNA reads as TGTGCCAGCAGCTTAGGATCATACGGTAGGCAGTTCTTC. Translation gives CASSLGSYGRQFF.